This T cell receptor beta chain was observed in a study of blood T cell repertoires in COVID-19 (dated by TCRdb to about 2020). Looking at the study overall: Collaborator samples came from the United States, Italy and Spain and covered acute and convalescent phases of COVID-19. The prospective study material was composed of cDNA or gDNA derived from T cells, B-cell-depleted T cells, or PBMCs. Subjects who had been exposed to COVID-19, were actively infected with it, or had recovered from it provided the deeply sampled blood TCRbeta repertoires that made up the dataset. The repertoires were released in a freely available public database intended as a resource for research on the immune response to SARS-CoV-2. The samples were drawn from two sources: the first 160 participants of the ongoing ImmuneRACE study, and 950 to 1,500 subjects contributed by 6 global collaborators. A de-identified subject ID, COVID-19 status, age in years and sex were almost always included in the sample metadata. Where available, HLA class I and class II types were taken from metadata supplied by the sample provider and were not determined by assay-based typing. Findings and caveats that apply to the study as a whole: The quantity of clinical and demographic metadata differed by source and by participant and was supplied without curation.

CDR1 is given as MNHEY and CDR2 as SMNVEV, both from the germline V gene (reference sequence). CDR3 length: 17 amino acids, cysteine to phenylalanine. Only CDR3 DNA is held: 51 bases, read in frame from base 1. Germline trimming amounts to 5 bases on V and 3 bases on J, with 15 as the count of junction bases outside the gene matches. Enrolling through a virtual design, the prospective study's participants ranged in age from roughly 18 to 100 years and lived across some 22 United States geographic areas. Cohort assignment in the prospective study relied on participant-reported clinical history from a screening survey and a study questionnaire. Recovered participants in ImmuneRACE Cohort 3 were defined by two consecutive negative NP/OP PCR tests, clearance by a healthcare professional, or resolution of symptoms. In the prospective study, mobile phlebotomists collected whole blood, serum and a nasopharyngeal or oropharyngeal swab from each participant. Over an approximately 2-month period, participants in the prospective study had the option of providing additional blood draws and questionnaires. Prospective study blood samples were shipped either frozen or at room temperature before DNA extraction.

As concerns this clone: Which antigen it targets is not known. Base qualities are missing; no much larger clone stands one base away.

TCRbeta CDR3 regions were amplified from genomic DNA by means of the immunoSEQ Assay, a bias-controlled multiplex PCR. The study's own analysis went as follows. The number of nucleated cells in each sample was estimated from the amplification of reference gene primers within the assay. Sequence reads were collapsed and filtered to measure the absolute abundance of every unique TCRbeta CDR3 rearrangement. Productive Simpson clonality was computed per sample as the square root of Simpson's diversity index over productive rearrangements. The immuneACCESS repertoire file appears here via TCRdb, limited to in-frame rearrangements. These files lack a portion of the clones; in checked studies, under half of the deficit traces to unresolved V genes, and the cause of the others is not known. For V, J and clone size, that table is used; D and trimming come from the DNA. The sample table contains 250,000 or so clones; only one count was recorded for approximately 84% of them. The ten largest clonotypes hold roughly 3.6% of the sample.

The sequence was obtained from a man aged 50 to 60 who had recovered from COVID-19. The sample consisted of PBMCs or T cells enriched from blood (not recorded which). The chain is encoded by TRBV27 joined to TRBJ2-7; the central 8 bases match TRBD1. The CDR3 corresponds to CASSPNLGQGIIYEQYF. The DNA is as follows: TGTGCCAGCAGTCCCAACCTTGGACAGGGAATTATCTACGAGCAGTACTTC.